These T cell receptor beta chains were read from a single sample in a study of post-analysis software for immune sequencing data. A single record per CDR3 protein comes from TCRdb applying MiXCR to the PCR reads. The sample carries some 800,000 distinct CDR3 sequences, around 46% recorded once. Sequences were obtained from blood. The source of these receptors is a girl between 5 and 17 years old with multiple sclerosis. Each CDR3 is given with its conserved first and last residue. The D gene is left open where the match is weak. Clone sizes are given selectively: once, few, many, or a class where the clone is expanded.

j_call	clone_size	v_call	d_call	cdr3_nt	cdr3_aa
TRBJ2-7	-	TRBV3-1	-	TGTGCCAGCAGCCAGGGGGAGATACCCTACTACGAGCAGTACTTC	CASSQGEIPYYEQYF
TRBJ2-1	-	TRBV27	TRBD1	TGTGCCAGCACCTACCTACCGGGACAGTCCCAGTTCTTC	CASTYLPGQSQFF
TRBJ2-3	-	TRBV12-3/TRBV12-4	TRBD2	TGTGCCAGCAGTTTTGGGCTAGCGGGAGGTACGCTCACAGATACGCAGTATTTT	CASSFGLAGGTLTDTQYF
TRBJ2-5	-	TRBV7-9	-	TGTGCCAGCAGCTTAAAGGGACGGCTCCAAGAGGCCCAGTACTTC	CASSLKGRLQEAQYF
TRBJ1-6	many	TRBV11-2	-	TGTGCCAGCAGCTTGCAGGCAAATTCACCCCTCCACTTT	CASSLQANSPLHF
TRBJ1-1	few	TRBV27	-	TGTGCCAGCAGACCGCTTGGGACGCTCAGCACTGAAGCTTTCTTT	CASRPLGTLSTEAFF
TRBJ2-7	-	TRBV20-1	TRBD1	TGCAGTGCTCTGCACTTGGGACAGAACTACGAGCAGTACTTC	CSALHLGQNYEQYF
TRBJ2-1	-	TRBV12-3/TRBV12-4	-	TGTGCCAGCAGGCACACCGACCACGGGGAGAATGAGCAGTTCTTC	CASRHTDHGENEQFF
TRBJ2-1	-	TRBV7-9	TRBD2	TGTGCCAGCAGCGAATCTTTCGGGAGGGCCGGAGATGAGCAGTTCTTC	CASSESFGRAGDEQFF
TRBJ2-7	-	TRBV5-1	-	TGCGCTAGCCGGCAGGCGAGCTCCTACGAGCAGTACTTC	CASRQASSYEQYF
TRBJ2-5	-	TRBV7-2	TRBD2	TGTGCCAGCATCAAAAGCGGGAGGGGAGAGACCCAGTACTTC	CASIKSGRGETQYF
TRBJ2-7	-	TRBV20-1	TRBD2	TGCAGTGCTAGAGATCGGACTAGCCTGCACGAGCAGTACTTC	CSARDRTSLHEQYF
TRBJ2-7	-	TRBV29-1	TRBD2	TGCAGCGTTGAAGCAAAGACTAGCGGGAGTTACTCCTACGAGCAGTACTTC	CSVEAKTSGSYSYEQYF
TRBJ2-5	-	TRBV6-5	TRBD1	TGTGCCAGCAGTGACCCGGGACAGGCCCAAGAGACCCAGTACTTC	CASSDPGQAQETQYF
TRBJ2-2	-	TRBV11-2	-	TGTGCCAGCAGCCACAGACGTGATGGAAGGGGCACCGGGGAGCTGTTTTTT	CASSHRRDGRGTGELFF
TRBJ1-6	-	TRBV27	-	TGTGCCAGCAGTTTAGGGTGGGGACCCCTCCACTTT	CASSLGWGPLHF
TRBJ2-5	-	TRBV6-1	-	TGTGCCAGCAAAGAGGACATCACAATTCAAGAGACCCAGTACTTC	CASKEDITIQETQYF
TRBJ2-5	few	TRBV3-1	-	TGTGCCAGCAGCCAAGATAGGGCGGACCAAGAGACCCAGTACTTC	CASSQDRADQETQYF